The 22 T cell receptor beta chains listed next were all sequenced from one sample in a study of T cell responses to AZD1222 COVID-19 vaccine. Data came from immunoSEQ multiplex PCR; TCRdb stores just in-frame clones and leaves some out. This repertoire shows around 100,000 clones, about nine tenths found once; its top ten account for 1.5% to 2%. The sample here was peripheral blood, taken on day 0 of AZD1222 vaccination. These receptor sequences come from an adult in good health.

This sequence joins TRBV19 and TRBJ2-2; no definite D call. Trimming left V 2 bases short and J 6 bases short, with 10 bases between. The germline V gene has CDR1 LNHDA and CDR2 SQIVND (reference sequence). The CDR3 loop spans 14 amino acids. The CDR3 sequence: CASSILGFPGELFF. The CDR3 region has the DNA TGTGCCAGTAGTATACTGGGGTTTCCCGGGGAGCTGTTTTTT.

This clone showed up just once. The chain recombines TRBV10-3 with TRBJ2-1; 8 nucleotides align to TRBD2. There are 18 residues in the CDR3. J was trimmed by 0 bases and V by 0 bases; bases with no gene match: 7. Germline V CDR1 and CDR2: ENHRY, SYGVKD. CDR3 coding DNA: TGTGCCATCAGTGAGTCGATGTTCGGGAGGGCCTCCTACAATGAGCAGTTCTTC. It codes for CAISESMFGRASYNEQFF.

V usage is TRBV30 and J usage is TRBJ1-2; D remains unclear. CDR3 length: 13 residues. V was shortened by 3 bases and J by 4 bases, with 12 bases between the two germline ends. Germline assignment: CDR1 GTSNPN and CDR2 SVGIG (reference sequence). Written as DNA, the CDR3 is TGTGCCTGGAGACGGAACTCCCTCTATGGCTACACCTTC. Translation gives CAWRRNSLYGYTF.

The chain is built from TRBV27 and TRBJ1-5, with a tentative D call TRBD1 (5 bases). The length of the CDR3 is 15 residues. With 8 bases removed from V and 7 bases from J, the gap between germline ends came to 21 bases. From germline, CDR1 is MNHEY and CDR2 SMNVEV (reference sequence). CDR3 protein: CASRPRGLEGQPQHF. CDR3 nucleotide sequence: TGTGCCAGCCGACCACGGGGACTTGAGGGCCAGCCCCAGCATTTT.

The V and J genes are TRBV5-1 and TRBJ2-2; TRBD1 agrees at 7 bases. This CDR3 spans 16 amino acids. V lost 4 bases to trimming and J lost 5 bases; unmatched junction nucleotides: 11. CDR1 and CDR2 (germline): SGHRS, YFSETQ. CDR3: CASSHPTGRKTGELFF. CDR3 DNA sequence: TGCGCCAGCAGCCACCCGACAGGGCGCAAGACCGGGGAGCTGTTTTTT.

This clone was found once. The CDR3 coding sequence is TGTGCCAGCAGTGAAAGGGCAGGCGAGGTAGAGACCCAGTACTTC. This translates into CASSERAGEVETQYF. V and J are TRBV6-1 and TRBJ2-5; D gene uncertain. CDR1 MNHNS and CDR2 SASEGT come from the germline V gene. Between the trimmed V and J ends, which lost 2 bases and 4 bases, there was a span of 14 bases. The CDR3 has 15 residues.

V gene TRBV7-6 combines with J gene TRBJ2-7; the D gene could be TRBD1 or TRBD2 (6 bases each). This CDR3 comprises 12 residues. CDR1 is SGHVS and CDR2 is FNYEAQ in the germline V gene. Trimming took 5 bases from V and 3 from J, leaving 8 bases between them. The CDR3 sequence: CASSGGGYEQYF. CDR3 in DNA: TGTGCCAGCAGCGGAGGGGGCTACGAGCAGTACTTC.

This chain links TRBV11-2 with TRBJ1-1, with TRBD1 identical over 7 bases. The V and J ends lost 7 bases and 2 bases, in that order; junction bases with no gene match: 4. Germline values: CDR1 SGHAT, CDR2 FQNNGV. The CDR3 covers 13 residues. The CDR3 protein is CASNWDSNTEAFF. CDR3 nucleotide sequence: TGTGCCAGCAACTGGGACAGTAACACTGAAGCTTTCTTT.

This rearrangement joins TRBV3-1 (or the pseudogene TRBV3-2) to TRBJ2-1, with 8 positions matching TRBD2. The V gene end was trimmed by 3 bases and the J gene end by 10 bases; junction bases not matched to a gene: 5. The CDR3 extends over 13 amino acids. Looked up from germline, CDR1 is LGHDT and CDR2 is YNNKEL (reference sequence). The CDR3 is CASSQGSGKEQFF. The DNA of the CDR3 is TGTGCCAGCAGCCAGGGTAGCGGGAAAGAGCAGTTCTTC.

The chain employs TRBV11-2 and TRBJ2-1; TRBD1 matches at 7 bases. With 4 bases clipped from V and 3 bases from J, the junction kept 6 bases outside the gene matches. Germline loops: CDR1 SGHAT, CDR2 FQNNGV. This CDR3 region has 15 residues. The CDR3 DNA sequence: TGTGCCAGCAGCTGGGACAGTTCGAACTACAATGAGCAGTTCTTC. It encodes CASSWDSSNYNEQFF.

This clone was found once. As DNA, the CDR3 is TGTGCCACCAGCAGAGATCCGCCGCGAGCTCCCGGAGAGACCCAGTACTTC. The encoded protein is CATSRDPPRAPGETQYF. The chain recombines TRBV15 with TRBJ2-5; D ambiguous. This CDR3 region has 17 residues. V was cut by 0 bases and J by 4 bases, with 18 bases left in between. The germline V gene encodes CDR1 LNHNV and CDR2 YYDKDF (reference sequence). Filled out from reference TRBV15 and TRBJ2-5, the complete variable domain reads DAMVIQNPRYQVTQFGKPVTLSCSQTLNHNVMYWYQQKSSQAPKLLFHYYDKDFNNEADTPDNFQSRRPNTSFCFLDIRSPGLGDTAMYLCATSRDPPRAPGETQYFGPGTRLLVL.

The CDR3 DNA reads as TGTGCCAGCAGTTTAGTATCGAGGGTTGGGATCCCTGAAGCTTTCTTT. Encoded protein: CASSLVSRVGIPEAFF. This chain joins TRBV28 and TRBJ1-1, with D unresolved. Trimming stripped 2 bases from V and 6 bases from J, with 19 bases between. The germline gives CDR1 MDHEN, CDR2 SYDVKM. The CDR3 is 16 amino acids.

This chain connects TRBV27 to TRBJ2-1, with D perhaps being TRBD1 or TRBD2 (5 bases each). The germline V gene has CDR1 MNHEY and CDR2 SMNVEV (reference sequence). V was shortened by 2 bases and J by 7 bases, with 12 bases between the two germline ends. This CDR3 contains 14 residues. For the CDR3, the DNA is TGTGCCAGCAGTTTAGGGACGGACGGGAATGAGCAGTTCTTC. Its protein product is CASSLGTDGNEQFF.

The CDR3 spells CASSQSGSWGNNEQFF. DNA for the CDR3: TGTGCCAGCAGCCAAAGCGGGAGTTGGGGAAACAATGAGCAGTTCTTC. The rearrangement uses TRBV3-1 (or the pseudogene TRBV3-2) and TRBJ2-1; 8 bases are shared with TRBD2. The germline V gene has CDR1 LGHDT and CDR2 YNNKEL (reference sequence). The J segment lost 5 bases and the V segment lost 2 bases, leaving 8 bases of the junction unmatched. The CDR3 covers 16 residues.

CDR3 loop: CASSSPTGMGNSPLHF. CDR3 in DNA: TGTGCCAGCAGTTCTCCAACAGGGATGGGGAATTCACCCCTCCACTTT. The genes are TRBV6-5 and TRBJ1-6; TRBD1 is a possible D gene (6 bases). The ends were cut back, 4 bases at V and 7 bases at J, with 17 bases in the middle. CDR1 and CDR2 from the germline V gene are MNHEY and SVGAGI. This CDR3 spans 16 amino acids.

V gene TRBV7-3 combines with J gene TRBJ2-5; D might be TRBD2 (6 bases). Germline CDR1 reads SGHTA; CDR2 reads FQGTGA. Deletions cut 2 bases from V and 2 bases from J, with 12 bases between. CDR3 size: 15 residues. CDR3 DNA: TGTGCCAGCAGCTTATTTAGCGGCTATCAAGAGACCCAGTACTTC. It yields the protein CASSLFSGYQETQYF.

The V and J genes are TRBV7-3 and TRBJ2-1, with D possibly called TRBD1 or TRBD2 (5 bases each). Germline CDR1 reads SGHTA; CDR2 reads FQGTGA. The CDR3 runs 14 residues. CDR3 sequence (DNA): TGTGCTTCCAGCCTCGACCAGGGACGGAATGAGCAGTTCTTC. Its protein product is CASSLDQGRNEQFF. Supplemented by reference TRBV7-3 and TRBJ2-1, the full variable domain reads GAGVSQTPSNKVTEKGKYVELRCDPISGHTALYWYRQSLGQGPEFLIYFQGTGAADDSGLPNDRFFAVRPEGSVSTLKIQRTERGDSAVYLCASSLDQGRNEQFFGPGTRLTVL.

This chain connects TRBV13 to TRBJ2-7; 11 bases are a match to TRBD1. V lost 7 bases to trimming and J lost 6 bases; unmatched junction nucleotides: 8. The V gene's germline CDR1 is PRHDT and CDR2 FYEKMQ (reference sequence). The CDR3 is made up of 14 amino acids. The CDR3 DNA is TGTGCCAGCACCCTCGGGACAGGGGGAACCGAGCAGTACTTC. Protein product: CASTLGTGGTEQYF.

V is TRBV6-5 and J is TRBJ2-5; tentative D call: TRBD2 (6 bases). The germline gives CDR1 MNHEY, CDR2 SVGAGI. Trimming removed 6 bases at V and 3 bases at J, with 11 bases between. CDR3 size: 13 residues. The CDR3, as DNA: TGTGCCAGCAGGAGCGGGCTGGAAGAGACCCAGTACTTC. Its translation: CASRSGLEETQYF.

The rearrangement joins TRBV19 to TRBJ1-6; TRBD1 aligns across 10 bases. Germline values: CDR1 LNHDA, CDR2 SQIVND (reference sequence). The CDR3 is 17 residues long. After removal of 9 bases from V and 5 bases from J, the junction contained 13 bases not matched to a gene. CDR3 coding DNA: TGTGCCAGCGCGCGGTCCGGGACAGGGGTAAATAATTCACCCCTCCACTTT. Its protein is CASARSGTGVNNSPLHF.

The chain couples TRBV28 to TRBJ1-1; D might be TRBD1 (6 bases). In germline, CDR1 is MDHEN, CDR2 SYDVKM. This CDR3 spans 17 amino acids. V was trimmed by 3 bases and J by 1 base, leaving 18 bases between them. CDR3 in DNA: TGTGCCAGCAGTTTCATTACGGGGGGCGTCGGGAACACTGAAGCTTTCTTT. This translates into CASSFITGGVGNTEAFF.

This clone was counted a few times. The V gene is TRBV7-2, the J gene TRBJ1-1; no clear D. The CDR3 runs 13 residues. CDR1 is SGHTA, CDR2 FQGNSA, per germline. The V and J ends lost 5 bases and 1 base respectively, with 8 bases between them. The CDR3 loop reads CASSSYRNTEAFF. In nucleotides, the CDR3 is TGTGCCAGCAGCAGTTATCGGAACACTGAAGCTTTCTTT.